The clone carrying this T cell receptor beta chain turned up a few times. Its cognate antigen is unknown. This specimen belongs to a study of PD-1 blockade in classical Hodgkin lymphoma. Study outcomes and limitations: CD4+ TCR diversity rose significantly by C4D1, and CD8+ TCR diversity did not. Newly diagnosed patients were reported to start with lower TCR diversity than healthy donors. Those achieving complete response showed baseline diversity like newly diagnosed patients.

TCRdb's copy holds only in-frame clones and misses some; the assay was immunoSEQ multiplex PCR. This table holds 90,000 to 110,000 clones, around 90% found once. The time point was: cycle 4 day 1 (C4D1), after five to seven weeks of nivolumab. Each and every patient relapsed after autologous stem cell transplantation, and patients got differing brentuximab vedotin exposure. Complete response, partial response or progressive disease constituted the best response categories observed. The CDR3 is 12 amino acids. Deletions cut 7 bases from V and 3 bases from J, with 12 bases between. Germline CDR1 SQVTM, CDR2 ANQGSEA.

V gene TRBV29-1 combines with J gene TRBJ1-2; D is unresolved. The receptor comes from a human donor with classical Hodgkin lymphoma. The sample here was peripheral blood mononuclear cells (PBMCs), taken before the fourth cycle of nivolumab. DNA for the CDR3: TGCAGCGCCTCCGGCCGATACTATGGCTACACCTTC. Its protein is CSASGRYYGYTF.